The entry that follows covers one T cell receptor (beta chain) sequence. Original data processing: From reference gene primer amplification, estimates of nucleated cell counts were derived. Profiled with immunoSEQ multiplex PCR; TCRdb holds only in-frame clones, not every one. That table is the source of V, J and clone size, and D and trimming were worked out from the DNA. The sample lists approximately 400,000 clones, about 90% occurring once. These data are taken from a study of blood T cell repertoires in COVID-19. Study summary: COVID-19 samples from acute and convalescent phases originated in the United States, Italy and Spain. Sources were T cells, B-cell-depleted T cells, or PBMCs; the material itself was cDNA or gDNA.

The germline CDR1 and CDR2 sequences are MDHEN and SYDVKM. CDR3 size: 11 residues. V was clipped by 7 bases and J by 3 bases, with 6 bases between them. The sequence came from a man aged 35-49 years with acute or convalescent COVID-19. The V call is TRBV28, the J call TRBJ1-1; tentative D call: TRBD1 (5 bases). Specimen: peripheral blood. For the CDR3, the DNA is TGTGCCAGCATCAGGGACACTGAAGCTTTCTTT. Protein: CASIRDTEAFF. Supplemented by reference TRBV28 and TRBJ1-1, the full variable domain reads DVKVTQSSRYLVKRTGEKVFLECVQDMDHENMFWYRQDPGLGLRLIYFSYDVKMKEKGDIPEGYSVSREKKERFSLILESASTNQTSMYLCASIRDTEAFFGQGTRLTVV.